One T cell receptor (beta chain) is described in this entry. The data are from a study of early stage breast cancer tumors. The CDR3 is 16 amino acids. Trimming took off 7 bases at V and 0 bases at J, with 15 bases between the two ends. Germline assignment: CDR1 MDHEN and CDR2 SYDVKM. The table came from immunoSEQ multiplex PCR; TCRdb's copy has only in-frame clones and leaves some out. This table holds fewer than 70,000 clones, 60% to 85% found once. Sequencing was done on a sample of blood. This TCR came from a person aged 30-39 years with breast cancer. V gene TRBV28 combines with J gene TRBJ1-4, with D unclear. CDR3 region: CASNEGRIATNEKLFF. For the CDR3, the DNA is TGTGCCAGCAATGAAGGGAGGATTGCAACTAATGAAAAACTGTTTTTT.